One and the same sample provided the 3 T cell receptor beta chains below, sequenced in a study of response to subunit inactivated influenza vaccine. TCRdb reprocessed the RT-PCR reads via MiXCR and lists one record per CDR3 protein. In the table there are approximately 500,000 distinct CDR3 sequences, 13% of which are singletons. The sequencing here drew on PBMCs from blood, taken roughly 47 days after vaccination. The receptors derive from a man aged 50 to 60 who received an inactivated influenza vaccine.

This clonotype was seen more than once but under ten times. J is TRBJ2-7 and V is TRBV7-2; 13 bases fit TRBD2. The length of the CDR3 is 16 residues. Germline lookup yields CDR1 SGHTA and CDR2 FQGNSA. Unmatched junction bases numbered 2, after V lost 3 bases and J lost 0 bases. For the CDR3, the DNA is TGTGCCAGCAGCTTCTGGACTAGCGGGAGCTCCTACGAGCAGTACTTC. Amino acid sequence: CASSFWTSGSSYEQYF.

This clonotype was seen many times. V usage is TRBV29-1 and J usage is TRBJ2-1; 9 bases fit TRBD2. CDR1 SQVTM and CDR2 ANQGSEA come from the germline V gene. The CDR3 spans 15 residues. J lost 2 bases, V lost 5 bases, and 7 bases had no gene match. The CDR3 nucleotides read TGCAGCGTTCAAAGCGCGGGAGGGGCCTACAATGAGCAGTTCTTC. Translation: CSVQSAGGAYNEQFF.

This clonotype came up many times. The rearrangement links TRBV20-1 to TRBJ2-3; TRBD1 matches at 8 bases. The trim removed 0 bases at V and 4 bases at J, leaving 6 bases unmatched. This CDR3 has 15 residues. Germline V gene data show CDR1 as DFQATT and CDR2 as SNEGSKA (reference sequence). The CDR3 sequence: CSARDGQGSADTQYF. The CDR3 nucleotides read TGCAGTGCTAGAGATGGACAGGGAAGCGCAGATACGCAGTATTTT.